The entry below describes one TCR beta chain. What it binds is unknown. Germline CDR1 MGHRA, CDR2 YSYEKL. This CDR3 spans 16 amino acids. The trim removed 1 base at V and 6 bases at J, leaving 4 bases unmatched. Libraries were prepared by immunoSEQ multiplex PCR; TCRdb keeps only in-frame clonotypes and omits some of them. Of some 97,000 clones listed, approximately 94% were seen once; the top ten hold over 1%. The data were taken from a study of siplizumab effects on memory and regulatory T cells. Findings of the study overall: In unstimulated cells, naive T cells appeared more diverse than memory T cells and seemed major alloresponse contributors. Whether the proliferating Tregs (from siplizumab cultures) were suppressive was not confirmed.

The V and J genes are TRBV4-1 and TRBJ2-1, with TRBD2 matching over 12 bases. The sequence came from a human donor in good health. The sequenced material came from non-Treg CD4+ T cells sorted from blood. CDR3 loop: CASSQVGLAGSNEQFF. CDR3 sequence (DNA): TGCGCCAGCAGCCAAGTCGGACTAGCGGGATCCAATGAGCAGTTCTTC.